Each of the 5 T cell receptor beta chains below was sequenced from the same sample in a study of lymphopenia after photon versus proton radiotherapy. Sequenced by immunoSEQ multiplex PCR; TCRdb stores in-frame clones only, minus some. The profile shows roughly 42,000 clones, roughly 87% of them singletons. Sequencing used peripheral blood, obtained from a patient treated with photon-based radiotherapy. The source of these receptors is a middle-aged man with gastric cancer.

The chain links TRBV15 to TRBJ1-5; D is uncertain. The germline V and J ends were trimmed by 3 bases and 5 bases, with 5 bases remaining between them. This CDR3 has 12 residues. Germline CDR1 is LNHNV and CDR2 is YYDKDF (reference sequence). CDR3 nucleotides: TGTGCCACCAGCAGCCCACATCAGCCCCAGCATTTT. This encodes CATSSPHQPQHF.

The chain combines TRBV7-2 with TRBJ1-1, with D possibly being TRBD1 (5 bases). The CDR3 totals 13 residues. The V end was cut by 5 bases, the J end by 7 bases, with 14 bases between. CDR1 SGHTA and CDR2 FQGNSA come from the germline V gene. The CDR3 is CASSVRQTFEAFF. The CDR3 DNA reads TGTGCCAGCAGCGTCAGACAGACCTTTGAAGCTTTCTTT.

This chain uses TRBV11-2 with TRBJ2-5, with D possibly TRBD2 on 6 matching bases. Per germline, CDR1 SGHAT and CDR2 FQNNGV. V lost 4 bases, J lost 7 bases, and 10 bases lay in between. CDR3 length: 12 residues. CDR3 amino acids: CASSSEGGTQYF. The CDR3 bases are TGTGCCAGCAGCTCCGAGGGAGGGACCCAGTACTTC. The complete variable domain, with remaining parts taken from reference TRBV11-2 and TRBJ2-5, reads EAGVAQSPRYKIIEKRQSVAFWCNPISGHATLYWYQQILGQGPKLLIQFQNNGVVDDSQLPKDRFSAERLKGVDSTLKIQPAKLEDSAVYLCASSSEGGTQYFGPGTRLLVL.

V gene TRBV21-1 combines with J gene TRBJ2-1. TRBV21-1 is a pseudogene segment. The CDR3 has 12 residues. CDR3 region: CASSNKHEEQFF. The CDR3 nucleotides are TGTGCCAGCAGCAACAAACACGAGGAGCAGTTCTTC.

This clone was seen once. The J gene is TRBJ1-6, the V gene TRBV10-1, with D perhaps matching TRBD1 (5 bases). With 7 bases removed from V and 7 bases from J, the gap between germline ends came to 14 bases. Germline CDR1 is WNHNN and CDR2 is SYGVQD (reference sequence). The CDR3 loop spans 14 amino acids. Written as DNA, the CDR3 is TGCGCCAGCAAACAACGGGGCCCAAATTCACCCCTCCACTTT. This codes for CASKQRGPNSPLHF.